These 10 T cell receptor beta chains were all obtained from the same sample, sequenced in a study of neoadjuvant anti-PD-1 for oral cavity cancer. Profiled with immunoSEQ multiplex PCR; TCRdb holds only in-frame clones, not every one. The sample carries approximately 67,000 clones, around four fifths recorded once. The material sequenced was PBMCs, taken before nivolumab (anti-PD-1) treatment. These TCRs come from a person between 35 and 79 years old with oral cavity squamous cell carcinoma.

The chain links TRBV11-3 to TRBJ2-1; TRBD1 or TRBD2 may be the D gene (5 bases each). CDR3 length equals 13 residues. Trimming took off 8 bases at V and 5 bases at J, with 13 bases between the two ends. Germline V lookup: CDR1 SGHNT, CDR2 YENEEA. The CDR3 bases are TGTGCCAGCGCCCGGGACCCGAACAATGAGCAGTTCTTC. Protein: CASARDPNNEQFF.

This clone turned up a few times. V is TRBV5-1 and J is TRBJ1-2; possible D gene TRBD1, 6 bases. In germline, CDR1 is SGHRS, CDR2 YFSETQ. With 3 bases removed from V and 4 bases from J, the gap between germline ends came to 7 bases. CDR3 length: 12 residues. As DNA, the CDR3 is TGCGCCAGCAGCTCGGACAGCTATGGCTACACCTTC. Translated: CASSSDSYGYTF. Full variable domain (outside the CDR3, taken from reference TRBV5-1 and TRBJ1-2): KAGVTQTPRYLIKTRGQQVTLSCSPISGHRSVSWYQQTPGQGLQFLFEYFSETQRNKGNFPGRFSGRQFSNSRSEMNVSTLELGDSALYLCASSSDSYGYTFGSGTRLTVV.

The chain couples TRBV9 to TRBJ1-1; a weak D match, TRBD1 (6 bases). The CDR3 contains 15 residues. Germline V gene data show CDR1 as SGDLS and CDR2 as YYNGEE. V lost 0 bases and J lost 5, with 14 bases in between. CDR3 DNA sequence: TGTGCCAGCAGCGTAGTGACAGGTGGAGGAACTGAAGCTTTCTTT. The encoded protein is CASSVVTGGGTEAFF.

Written as DNA, the CDR3 is TGCGCCAGCAGTGAGGGACTAGCGGGAGCGTACGAGCAGTACTTC. It is translated as CASSEGLAGAYEQYF. The chain combines TRBV10-2 with TRBJ2-7; 13 positions match TRBD2. The junction had 2 bases not matched to a gene; V was cut back by 2 bases and J by 4 bases. The germline CDR1 and CDR2 sequences are WSHSY and SAAADI. The CDR3 is made up of 15 amino acids.

This chain uses TRBV7-2 with TRBJ2-2, with 7 bases identical to TRBD1. V dropped 2 bases and J dropped 2; count of bases not matched to a gene: 2. The CDR3 is 15 amino acids. Germline CDR1 reads SGHTA; CDR2 reads FQGNSA. CDR3 nucleotide sequence: TGTGCCAGCAGCTTAAGACAGGGAAACACCGGGGAGCTGTTTTTT. Protein sequence: CASSLRQGNTGELFF.

With regard to this clone: The conserved phenylalanine or tryptophan is not found at the CDR3 terminus, so this likely reflects a read error. The chain is built from TRBV6-6 and TRBJ2-7, with 7 bases matching TRBD1. Per the germline V gene, CDR1 is MNHNY and CDR2 is SVGAGI (reference sequence). V was clipped by 6 bases and J by 1 base; unmatched bases: 9. The CDR3 spans 15 residues. CDR3 in DNA: TGTGCCAGCAGCAGCCCGCCAGGGGGTTCCTACGAGCAGTACTCC. Protein product: CASSSPPGGSYEQYS.

This clone was detected only a few times. This sequence joins TRBV5-6 and TRBJ1-2, with D perhaps TRBD1 (5 bases). Per the germline V gene, CDR1 is SGHDT and CDR2 is YYEEEE. The CDR3 extends over 15 amino acids. V was cut by 2 bases and J by 6 bases, with 17 bases left in between. Here the CDR3 reads CASSFGQGGKDGYTF. The CDR3 region has the DNA TGTGCCAGCAGCTTTGGTCAGGGAGGGAAAGATGGCTACACCTTC.

This chain uses TRBV9 with TRBJ2-3; unclear D gene. Trimming shortened V by 0 bases and J by 6 bases, and 8 bases separated the two germline ends. This CDR3 is 13 amino acids long. The germline gives CDR1 SGDLS, CDR2 YYNGEE. This CDR3 is CASSVVVGDTQYF. CDR3 nucleotides: TGTGCCAGCAGCGTAGTAGTGGGGGATACGCAGTATTTT.

The rearrangement joins TRBV7-3 to TRBJ1-1, with D perhaps TRBD1 (6 bases). The germline V and J ends were trimmed by 0 bases and 1 base, with 9 bases remaining between them. Germline V gene sequence: CDR1 SGHTA, CDR2 FQGTGA. The CDR3 is 15 residues long. This CDR3 is CASSLTAGQNTEAFF. The CDR3 coding sequence is TGTGCCAGCAGCTTAACGGCGGGACAGAACACTGAAGCTTTCTTT.

This chain connects TRBV11-3 to TRBJ2-1, with no clear D. The CDR3 is 15 amino acids. V dropped 3 bases and J dropped 9 bases, with 18 bases sitting between them. CDR1 is SGHNT and CDR2 is YENEEA in the germline V gene. CDR3 sequence reads: CASSLVRAQIGEQFF. CDR3 bases: TGTGCCAGCAGCTTGGTTAGGGCTCAGATCGGTGAGCAGTTCTTC.